This T cell receptor beta chain was sequenced during a study of T cells after yellow fever vaccination. One entry per CDR3 protein, called by TCRdb with MiXCR from the 5' RACE reads. Among about 340,000 distinct CDR3 sequences listed, approximately 12% were seen once. Germline V lookup: CDR1 LNHDA, CDR2 SQIVND (reference sequence). This CDR3 has 16 residues. V shed 0 bases and J shed 4 bases, with 12 bases lying between them. The chain combines TRBV19 with TRBJ2-2; D is undetermined. This sequence originates from a man aged 18 to 35 who received the YFV17D yellow fever vaccine. Sequenced here: CD4+ T cells sorted from PBMCs, sampled 15 days after the yellow fever booster vaccination. CDR3 sequence reads: CASSIEHSSSTGELFF. The CDR3 region has the DNA TGTGCCAGTAGTATAGAGCACAGCTCTTCCACCGGGGAGCTGTTTTTT.